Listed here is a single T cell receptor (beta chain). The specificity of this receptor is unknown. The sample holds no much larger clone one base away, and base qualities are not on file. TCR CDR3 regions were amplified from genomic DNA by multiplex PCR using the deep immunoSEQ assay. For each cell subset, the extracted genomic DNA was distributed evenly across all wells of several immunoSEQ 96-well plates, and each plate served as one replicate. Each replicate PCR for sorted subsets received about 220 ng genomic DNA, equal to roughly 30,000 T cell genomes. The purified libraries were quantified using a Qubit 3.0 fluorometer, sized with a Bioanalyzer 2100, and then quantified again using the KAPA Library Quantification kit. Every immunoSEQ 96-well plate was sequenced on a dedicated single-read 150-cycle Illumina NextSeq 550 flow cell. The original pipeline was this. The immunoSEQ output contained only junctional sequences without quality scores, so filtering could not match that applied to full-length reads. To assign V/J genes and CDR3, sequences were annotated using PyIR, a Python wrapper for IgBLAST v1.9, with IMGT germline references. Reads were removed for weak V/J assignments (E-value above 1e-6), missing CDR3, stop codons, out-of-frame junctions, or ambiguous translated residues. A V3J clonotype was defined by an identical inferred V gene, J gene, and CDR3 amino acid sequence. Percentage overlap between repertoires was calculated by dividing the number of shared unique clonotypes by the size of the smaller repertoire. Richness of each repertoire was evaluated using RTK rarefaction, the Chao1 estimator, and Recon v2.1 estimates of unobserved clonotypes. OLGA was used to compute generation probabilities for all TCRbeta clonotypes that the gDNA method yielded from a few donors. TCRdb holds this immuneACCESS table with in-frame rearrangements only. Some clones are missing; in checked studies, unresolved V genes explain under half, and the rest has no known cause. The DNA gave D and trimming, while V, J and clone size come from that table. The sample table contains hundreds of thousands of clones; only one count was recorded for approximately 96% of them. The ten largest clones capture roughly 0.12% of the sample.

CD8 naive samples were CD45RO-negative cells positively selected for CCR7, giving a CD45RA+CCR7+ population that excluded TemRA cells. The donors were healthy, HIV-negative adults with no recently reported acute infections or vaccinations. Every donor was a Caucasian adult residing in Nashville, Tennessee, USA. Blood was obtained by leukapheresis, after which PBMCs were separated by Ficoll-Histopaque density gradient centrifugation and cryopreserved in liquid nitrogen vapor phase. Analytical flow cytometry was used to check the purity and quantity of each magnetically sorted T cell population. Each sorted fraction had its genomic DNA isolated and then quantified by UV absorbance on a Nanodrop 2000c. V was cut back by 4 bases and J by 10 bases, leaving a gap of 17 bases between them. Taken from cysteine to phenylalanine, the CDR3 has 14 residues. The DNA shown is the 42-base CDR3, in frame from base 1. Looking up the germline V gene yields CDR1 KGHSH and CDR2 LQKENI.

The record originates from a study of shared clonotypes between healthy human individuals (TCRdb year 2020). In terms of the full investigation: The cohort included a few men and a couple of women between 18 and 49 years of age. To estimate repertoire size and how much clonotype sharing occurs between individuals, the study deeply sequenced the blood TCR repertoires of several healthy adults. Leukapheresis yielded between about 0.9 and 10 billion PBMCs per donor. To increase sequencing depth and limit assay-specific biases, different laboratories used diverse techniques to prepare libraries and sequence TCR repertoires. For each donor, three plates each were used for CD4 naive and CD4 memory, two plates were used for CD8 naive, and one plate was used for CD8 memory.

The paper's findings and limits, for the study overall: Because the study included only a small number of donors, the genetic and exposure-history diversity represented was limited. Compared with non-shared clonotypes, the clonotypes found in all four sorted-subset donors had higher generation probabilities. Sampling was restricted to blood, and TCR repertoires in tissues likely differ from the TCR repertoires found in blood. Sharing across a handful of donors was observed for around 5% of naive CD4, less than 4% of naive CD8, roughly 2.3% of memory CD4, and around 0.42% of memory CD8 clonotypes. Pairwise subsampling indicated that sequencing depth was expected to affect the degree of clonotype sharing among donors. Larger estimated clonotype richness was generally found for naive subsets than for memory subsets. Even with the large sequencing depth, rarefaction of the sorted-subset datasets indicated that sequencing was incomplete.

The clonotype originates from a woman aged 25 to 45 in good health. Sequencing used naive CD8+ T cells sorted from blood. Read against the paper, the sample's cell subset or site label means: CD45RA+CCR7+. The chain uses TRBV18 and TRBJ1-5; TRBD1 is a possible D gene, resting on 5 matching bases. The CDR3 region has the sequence CASSLRGSRGPQHF. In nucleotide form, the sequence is TGTGCCAGCTCACTAAGGGGAAGCCGTGGACCCCAGCATTTT.